The 5 T cell receptor beta chains listed next were all sequenced from one sample in a study of T cell repertoires in cytomegalovirus infection. TCRdb fed the reads into MiXCR, producing one record per CDR3 protein. The repertoire holds approximately 910,000 distinct CDR3 sequences, with 31% as singletons. The antigens of these receptors remain unknown. Sample: cultured CD8+ T cells from PBMCs, taken from culture after CMV antigen stimulation. Receptors were obtained from a human donor in good health (CMV status not recorded). Some clones in this sample may be carry-over from other donors' samples.

The rearrangement uses TRBV19 and TRBJ1-2; no clear D. Germline V lookup: CDR1 LNHDA, CDR2 SQIVND (reference sequence). The CDR3 runs to 13 residues. Deletions cut 3 bases from V and 8 bases from J, with 13 bases between. The CDR3 protein is CASSIGGFGGYTF. In DNA form, the CDR3 reads TGTGCCAGTAGTATCGGAGGGTTCGGGGGCTACACCTTC.

V is TRBV5-5 and J is TRBJ1-1, with D tentatively TRBD1 (5 bases). V gave up 3 bases and J gave up 0 bases, with 15 bases separating them. CDR3 length equals 16 residues. The germline V gene has CDR1 SGHKS and CDR2 YYEKEE (reference sequence). This CDR3 is CASSSLSTDLNTEAFF. CDR3 nucleotide sequence: TGTGCCAGCAGCTCCCTTTCGACAGACCTGAACACTGAAGCTTTCTTT.

The V gene is TRBV9, the J gene TRBJ2-1, with 16 bases matching TRBD2. The germline V gene encodes CDR1 SGDLS and CDR2 YYNGEE. This CDR3 contains 17 residues. Trimming took 4 bases from V and 7 from J; bases not matched to a gene: 8. The CDR3, as DNA: TGTGCCAGCAGCATTGGGACTAGCGGGGGGGTAGGTAATGAGCAGTTCTTC. Translation gives CASSIGTSGGVGNEQFF. Variable domain in full (rest from reference TRBV9 and TRBJ2-1): DSGVTQTPKHLITATGQRVTLRCSPRSGDLSVYWYQQSLDQGLQFLIQYYNGEERAKGNILERFSAQQFPDLHSELNLSSLELGDSALYFCASSIGTSGGVGNEQFFGPGTRLTVL.

This sequence joins TRBV7-9 and TRBJ1-5, with unresolved D. Per the germline V gene, CDR1 is SEHNR and CDR2 is FQNEAQ (reference sequence). CDR3 length: 14 amino acids. Trimming removed 3 bases from V and 0 bases from J, with 6 bases in between. CDR3: CASSLSFSNQPQHF. CDR3 coding DNA: TGTGCCAGCAGCTTGTCATTTAGCAATCAGCCCCAGCATTTT.

This clonotype was observed a handful of times. This chain joins TRBV6-5 and TRBJ1-6; 7 nucleotides align to TRBD1. The CDR3 covers 16 residues. Trimming removed 1 base from V and 7 bases from J; junction bases left unmatched: 7. Germline V lookup: CDR1 MNHEY, CDR2 SVGAGI. Written as DNA, the CDR3 is TGTGCCAGCAGTTACTTGTCCGGGACAGAGAATTCACCCCTCCACTTT. This gives the protein CASSYLSGTENSPLHF.